This T cell receptor beta chain was identified during a study of CXCR3-negative and CXCR3-positive naive CD8 T cells. Preparation of TRB cDNA libraries relied on 5' RACE carrying UMI labels. TCRdb reworked the 5' RACE reads into one entry per CDR3 protein, no DNA. This table lists under 150,000 distinct CDR3 sequences. General study results and limits: The TRBV-TRBJ usage of naive CXCR3-negative and CXCR3-positive cells was similar, but that of memory cells differed. For CXCR3-positive naive cells, TRB CDR3s were more hydrophobic than those of CXCR3-negative naive cells. Whereas both naive subsets had comparably high diversity, memory CD8+ cells had much lower diversity.

Germline values: CDR1 LGHDT, CDR2 YNNKEL (reference sequence). This CDR3 is 15 amino acids long. On this clonotype itself: Its antigen is unknown.

The chain employs TRBV3-1 and TRBJ1-2; the D gene TCRdb calls, TRBD1, cannot be checked with no DNA. Sample: naive CXCR3+ CD8+ T cells from blood. Sample subset: CD45RO-CCR7+CD27+CD95- naive CD8+ T cells expressing CXCR3 (TNR3+). The receptor was derived from a human donor in good health. Some clones in this sample may be carry-over from other donors' samples. CDR3 sequence reads: CASSLPGTSNYGYTF.